Listed here are 24 T cell receptor beta chains from one sample, sequenced in a study of beta chain features in type 1 diabetes. Investigators reverse transcribed all isolated RNA, so they sequenced expressed TCRB transcripts. The assay was immunoSEQ multiplex PCR, and TCRdb's table has in-frame clones only and misses some. The sample yields 810,000 or so clones, 15% to 20% seen once. Input material: naive CD4+ T cells from blood. The receptors shown here come from a woman aged 18 to 35 in good health.

The rearrangement joins TRBV18 to TRBJ1-1; D perhaps matches TRBD1 (5 bases). Trimming stripped 3 bases from V and 5 bases from J, with 7 bases between. In germline, CDR1 is KGHSH, CDR2 LQKENI. The CDR3 contains 12 residues. The chain's CDR3 is CASSPRQTEAFF. CDR3 DNA: TGTGCCAGCTCACCCAGACAGACTGAAGCTTTCTTT.

This clone was seen a few times. The CDR3 nucleotides are TGTGCCAGCAGCCAAGCGTCTTCCACAGATACGCAGTATTTT. This codes for CASSQASSTDTQYF. This chain connects TRBV7-3 to TRBJ2-3; D remains ambiguous. Germline CDR1 SGHTA, CDR2 FQGTGA. The CDR3 totals 14 residues. With 5 bases removed from V and 2 bases from J, the gap between germline ends came to 11 bases.

The chain carries TRBV7-9 and TRBJ2-7, with 9 bases identical to TRBD1. V shed 2 bases and J 2 bases; nucleotides not matched to a gene: 7. The germline V gene encodes CDR1 SEHNR and CDR2 FQNEAQ (reference sequence). The CDR3 is 16 residues long. In DNA form, the CDR3 reads TGTGCCAGCAGCTTAAAGGGGACAGGGAAAACCTACGAGCAGTACTTC. It encodes CASSLKGTGKTYEQYF.

This clone has a handful of counts. The DNA for the CDR3 is TGTGCCAGCAGCTGGAACAGGGGTTCCTACGAGCAGTACTTC. Its translation: CASSWNRGSYEQYF. The rearrangement uses TRBV11-2 and TRBJ2-7; TRBD1 matches 7 bases. Losses at the gene ends were 4 bases for V and 1 base for J; bases not matched to a gene: 4. The CDR3 covers 14 residues. Germline loops: CDR1 SGHAT, CDR2 FQNNGV. Complete variable domain (other parts from reference TRBV11-2 and TRBJ2-7): EAGVAQSPRYKIIEKRQSVAFWCNPISGHATLYWYQQILGQGPKLLIQFQNNGVVDDSQLPKDRFSAERLKGVDSTLKIQPAKLEDSAVYLCASSWNRGSYEQYFGPGTRLTVT.

The V and J genes are TRBV25-1 and TRBJ2-7; perhaps D is TRBD1 or TRBD2 (5 bases each). The V gene's germline CDR1 is MGHDK and CDR2 SYGVNS. CDR3 size: 13 residues. V was clipped by 4 bases and J by 5 bases, with 12 bases between them. The CDR3 DNA is TGTGCCAGCAGTGCCTCCGGGGCCAACGAGCAGTACTTC. Protein sequence: CASSASGANEQYF.

The chain carries TRBV5-1 and TRBJ1-2, with 9 bases aligning to TRBD1. Trimming cost V 0 bases and J 6 bases; bases outside gene matches: 6. The V gene's germline CDR1 is SGHRS and CDR2 YFSETQ. The CDR3 consists of 15 residues. In DNA form, the CDR3 reads TGCGCCAGCAGCTTGGAGGGACAGGGATTACATGGCTACACCTTC. It translates to CASSLEGQGLHGYTF.

This clone was seen a handful of times. The chain couples TRBV7-2 to TRBJ2-1; 9 bases are a match to TRBD2. V lost 8 bases, J lost 3 bases, and 8 bases stayed unmatched. The CDR3 loop spans 15 amino acids. Germline V CDR1 and CDR2: SGHTA, FQGNSA. Written as DNA, the CDR3 is TGTGCCAGCCGACCTAGCGGGGATATCTACAATGAGCAGTTCTTC. Translating gives CASRPSGDIYNEQFF.

This chain connects TRBV7-9 to TRBJ2-7; 7 bases align to TRBD2. CDR3 length equals 17 residues. Germline assignment: CDR1 SEHNR and CDR2 FQNEAQ (reference sequence). The trim removed 4 bases at V and 5 bases at J, leaving 17 bases unmatched. The CDR3 nucleotides are TGTGCCAGCAGCTCCCGAGGTGGGGCGGGAGCTGGGAACGAGCAGTACTTC. Translation gives CASSSRGGAGAGNEQYF.

There are a few counts of this clone. The chain links TRBV4-2 to TRBJ2-7; 7 positions agree with TRBD1. CDR3 length: 15 residues. V gave up 1 base and J gave up 0 bases; unmatched junction bases: 3. CDR1 LGHNA and CDR2 YNFKEQ come from the germline V gene. This CDR3 reads CASSQGGQSSYEQYF. The CDR3 DNA follows: TGTGCCAGCAGCCAAGGGGGACAGAGCTCCTACGAGCAGTACTTC.

A few counts support this clone. The rearrangement joins TRBV5-4 to TRBJ2-3; D may be TRBD2 (6 bases). V lost 4 bases, J lost 6 bases, and 9 bases lay in between. Germline V lookup: CDR1 SGHNT, CDR2 YYREEE (reference sequence). This CDR3 is 12 amino acids long. CDR3 region: CASSVRGDTQYF. The CDR3 DNA sequence: TGTGCCAGCAGCGTCCGGGGGGATACGCAGTATTTT.

The chain is built from TRBV29-1 and TRBJ2-3; possibly TRBD1 for D (6 bases). V was clipped by 4 bases and J by 2 bases, with 13 bases between them. Germline lookup yields CDR1 SQVTM and CDR2 ANQGSEA. CDR3 length: 14 residues. In nucleotides, the CDR3 is TGCAGCGTTGTACCGGGACACAACACAGATACGCAGTATTTT. Amino acid sequence: CSVVPGHNTDTQYF.

This clone came up a few times. The chain links TRBV15 to TRBJ1-1, with a weak D call TRBD1 (5 bases). The CDR3 consists of 14 residues. Looked up from germline, CDR1 is LNHNV and CDR2 is YYDKDF (reference sequence). V was clipped by 3 bases and J by 4 bases, with 12 bases between them. The CDR3 reads CATSSAGGGTEAFF. CDR3 nucleotides: TGTGCCACCAGCAGCGCGGGGGGGGGCACTGAAGCTTTCTTT.

V and J are TRBV5-4 and TRBJ2-5, with D perhaps given as TRBD1 or TRBD2 (5 bases each). The V end lost 4 bases, the J end lost 5 bases, and 15 bases lay between the germline ends. Germline V CDR1 and CDR2: SGHNT, YYREEE (reference sequence). The CDR3 consists of 14 residues. The CDR3 sequence is CASSPLGPGETQYF. The CDR3, as DNA: TGTGCCAGCAGCCCCCTGGGGCCGGGGGAGACCCAGTACTTC. The full variable domain, its missing parts supplied by reference TRBV5-4 and TRBJ2-5, is ETGVTQSPTHLIKTRGQQVTLRCSSQSGHNTVSWYQQALGQGPQFIFQYYREEENGRGNFPPRFSGLQFPNYSSELNVNALELDDSALYLCASSPLGPGETQYFGPGTRLLVL.

The chain employs TRBV18 and TRBJ2-3; 7 bases align to TRBD2. The germline V gene has CDR1 KGHSH and CDR2 LQKENI. CDR3 length equals 15 residues. V was pared by 6 bases and J by 2 bases, with 8 bases of the junction left unmatched. The CDR3 spells CASSPTGTITDTQYF. CDR3 bases: TGTGCCAGCTCCCCAACCGGGACTATCACAGATACGCAGTATTTT.

This clone was seen a few times. V usage is TRBV18 and J usage is TRBJ2-7; D assignment may be TRBD1 or TRBD2 (5 bases each). The CDR3 is made up of 15 amino acids. Germline V CDR1 and CDR2: KGHSH, LQKENI. V dropped 2 bases and J dropped 5 bases, with 16 bases sitting between them. CDR3 region: CASSPRDRLGDEQYF. CDR3 in DNA: TGTGCCAGCTCACCAAGGGACCGCCTCGGAGACGAGCAGTACTTC.

This clone was observed a few times. V and J are TRBV5-4 and TRBJ2-5; 7 positions agree with TRBD1. This CDR3 region has 16 residues. Germline V gives CDR1 SGHNT, CDR2 YYREEE (reference sequence). V shed 4 bases, J shed 1 base, and the junction held 10 bases outside the gene matches. CDR3 in DNA: TGTGCCAGCAGCCCCCGGGACAGTGCCCCCCAAGAGACCCAGTACTTC. Amino acid sequence: CASSPRDSAPQETQYF.

V usage is TRBV7-3 and J usage is TRBJ2-3; D not resolved. CDR3 length equals 13 residues. V was shortened by 2 bases and J by 2 bases, with 5 bases between the two germline ends. The germline CDR1 and CDR2 sequences are SGHTA and FQGTGA. The CDR3 region has the DNA TGTGCCAGCAGCTTAGGTCCCACAGATACGCAGTATTTT. Residues: CASSLGPTDTQYF.

The V call is TRBV2, the J call TRBJ1-2, with D unclear. Trimming removed 4 bases at V and 4 bases at J, with 7 bases between. Germline V gene lookup returns CDR1 SNHLY and CDR2 FYNNEI. There are 12 residues in the CDR3. The CDR3 loop reads CASSVLFYGYTF. The CDR3 DNA follows: TGTGCCAGCAGTGTTTTGTTCTATGGCTACACCTTC.

This clone was picked up a small number of times. V and J are TRBV9 and TRBJ2-1, with D perhaps matching TRBD2 (5 bases). Germline V gene sequence: CDR1 SGDLS, CDR2 YYNGEE. Trimming removed 0 bases from V and 6 bases from J, with 16 bases in between. The CDR3 runs to 16 residues. The CDR3 nucleotides read TGTGCCAGCAGCGTAGTGGAGGCCTCTAGGGTCAATGAGCAGTTCTTC. The encoded protein is CASSVVEASRVNEQFF.

The V call is TRBV28, the J call TRBJ2-2; the D is unclear. Germline V gene lookup returns CDR1 MDHEN and CDR2 SYDVKM. This CDR3 region has 13 residues. V lost 4 bases and J lost 0, with 3 bases in between. The CDR3 coding sequence is TGTGCCAGCAGTTCAGCGAACACCGGGGAGCTGTTTTTT. It encodes CASSSANTGELFF.

This clone showed up just a few times. V gene TRBV7-2 combines with J gene TRBJ2-1; D unclear. Germline V gene sequence: CDR1 SGHTA, CDR2 FQGNSA. The V gene lost 4 bases and the J gene lost 0 bases, with 13 bases spanning the gap. The CDR3 has 16 amino acids. This chain's CDR3 is CASSSGFSSSYNEQFF. DNA for the CDR3: TGTGCCAGCAGCTCAGGCTTCTCAAGCTCCTACAATGAGCAGTTCTTC.

This clone was counted a few times. The chain combines TRBV5-1 with TRBJ2-5; 10 nucleotides match TRBD1. CDR3 length equals 15 residues. Germline V gene sequence: CDR1 SGHRS, CDR2 YFSETQ. V was pared by 4 bases and J by 4 bases, with 7 bases of the junction left unmatched. The CDR3 loop reads CASSAGTGDRETQYF. CDR3 nucleotide sequence: TGCGCCAGCAGCGCCGGGACAGGGGATCGAGAGACCCAGTACTTC.

This clone was detected only once. The CDR3 region is CASRAGVANQPQHF. CDR3 DNA: TGTGCCAGCAGGGCGGGGGTCGCAAATCAGCCCCAGCATTTT. This chain uses TRBV6-5 with TRBJ1-5, with a weak D call TRBD1 (5 bases). The CDR3 is 14 amino acids. In germline, CDR1 is MNHEY, CDR2 SVGAGI. V lost 6 bases to trimming and J lost 4 bases, with 13 bases between them.

The CDR3 region is CASSLTQLAGSNTGELFF. The CDR3, as DNA: TGCGCCAGCAGCCTGACCCAACTAGCGGGAAGCAACACCGGGGAGCTGTTTTTT. V is TRBV4-3 and J is TRBJ2-2; 10 positions match TRBD2. CDR1 is LGHNA and CDR2 is YSLEER in the germline V gene. Trimming cost V 4 bases and J 2 bases; bases outside gene matches: 10. The CDR3 loop spans 18 amino acids.